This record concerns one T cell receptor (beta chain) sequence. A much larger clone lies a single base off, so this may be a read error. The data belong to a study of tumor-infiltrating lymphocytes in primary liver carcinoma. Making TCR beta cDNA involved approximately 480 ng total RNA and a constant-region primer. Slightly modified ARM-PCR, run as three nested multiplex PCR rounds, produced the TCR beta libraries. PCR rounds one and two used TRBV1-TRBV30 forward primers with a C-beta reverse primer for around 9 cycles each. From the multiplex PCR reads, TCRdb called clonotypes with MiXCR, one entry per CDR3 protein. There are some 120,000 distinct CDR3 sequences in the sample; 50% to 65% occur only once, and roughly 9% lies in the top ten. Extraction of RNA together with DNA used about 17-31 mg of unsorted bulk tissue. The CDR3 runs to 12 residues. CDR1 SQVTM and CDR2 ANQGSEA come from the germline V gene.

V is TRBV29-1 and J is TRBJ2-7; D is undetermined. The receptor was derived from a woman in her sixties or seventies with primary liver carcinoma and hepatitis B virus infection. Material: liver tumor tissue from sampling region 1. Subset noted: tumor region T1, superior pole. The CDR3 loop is CCAKSIVGEQYF. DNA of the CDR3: TGCTGCGCAAAGTCTATAGTTGGCGAGCAGTACTTC.